What follows is one T cell receptor beta chain and its context. The antigen is not known. This sample stems from a study of CD8+ T cells in alopecia areata. Study results and caveats: Mice gave a clearer picture of TCR sharing than patients did, possibly for HLA-related reasons.

Sequencing used cDNA as its template, made by extracting RNA and reverse transcribing it. Libraries were prepared by immunoSEQ multiplex PCR; TCRdb keeps only in-frame clonotypes and omits some of them. In the table there are some 14,000 clones, roughly 61% of which are singletons. Sorting of CD4+ cells into CD25+CD127- cells was performed for roughly 5 patients. Obtained from alopecia areata patients were lesional scalp punch biopsies along with peripheral blood. From PBMCs, CD4+ and CD8+ T cells were sorted. The source of this sequence is a human donor with alopecia areata. Sample: CD4+ Tregs sorted from blood.

The CDR3 nucleotides read TGTGCCAGCAGGAACGACAGAATGAACACTGAAGCTTTCTTT. Its translation: CASRNDRMNTEAFF. This rearrangement joins TRBV7-9 to TRBJ1-1; D is possibly TRBD1 (5 bases). V gave up 6 bases and J gave up 0 bases, with 11 bases separating them. This CDR3 comprises 14 residues. Germline V gene lookup returns CDR1 SEHNR and CDR2 FQNEAQ (reference sequence).